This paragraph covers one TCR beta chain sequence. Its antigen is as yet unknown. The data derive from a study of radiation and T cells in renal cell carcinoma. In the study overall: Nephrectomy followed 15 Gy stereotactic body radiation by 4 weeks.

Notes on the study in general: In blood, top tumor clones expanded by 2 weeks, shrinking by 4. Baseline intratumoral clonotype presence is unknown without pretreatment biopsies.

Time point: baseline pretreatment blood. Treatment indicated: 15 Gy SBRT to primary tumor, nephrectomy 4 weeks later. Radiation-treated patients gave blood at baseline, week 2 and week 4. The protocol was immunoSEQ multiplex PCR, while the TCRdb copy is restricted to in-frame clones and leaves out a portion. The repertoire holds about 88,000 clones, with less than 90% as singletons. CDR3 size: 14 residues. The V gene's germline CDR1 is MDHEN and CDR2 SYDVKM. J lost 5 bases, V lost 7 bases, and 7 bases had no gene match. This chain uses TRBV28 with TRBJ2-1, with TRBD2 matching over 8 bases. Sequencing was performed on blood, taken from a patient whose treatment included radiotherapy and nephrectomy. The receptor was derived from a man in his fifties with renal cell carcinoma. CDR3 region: CASKLAGLDNEQFF. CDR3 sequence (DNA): TGTGCCAGCAAATTAGCGGGGCTGGACAATGAGCAGTTCTTC.